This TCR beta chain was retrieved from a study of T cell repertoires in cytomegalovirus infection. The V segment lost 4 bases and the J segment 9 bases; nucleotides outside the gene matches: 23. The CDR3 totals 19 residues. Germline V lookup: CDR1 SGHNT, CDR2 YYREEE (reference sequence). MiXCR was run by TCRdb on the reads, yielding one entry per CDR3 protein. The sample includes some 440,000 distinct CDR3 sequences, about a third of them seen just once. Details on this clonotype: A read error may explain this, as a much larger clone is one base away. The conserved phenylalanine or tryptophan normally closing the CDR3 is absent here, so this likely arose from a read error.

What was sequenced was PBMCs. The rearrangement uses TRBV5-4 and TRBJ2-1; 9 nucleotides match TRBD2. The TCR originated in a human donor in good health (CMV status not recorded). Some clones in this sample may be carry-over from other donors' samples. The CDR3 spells CASSPPGRAGGPRWSEQFL. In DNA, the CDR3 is TGTGCCAGCAGCCCGCCGGGAAGAGCGGGGGGTCCCCGGTGGAGTGAGCAGTTCTTA.